The clone carrying this T cell receptor beta chain was counted a single time. Its target is not known. Assay used: immunoSEQ multiplex PCR; TCRdb lists only in-frame clones, some missing. The sample includes about 2 million clones, over 85% seen only once; the top ten take 0.13%. The data stem from a study of shared clonotypes between healthy human individuals. Study-level results: In several donors, approximately 5% of naive CD4 clonotypes appeared in common.

Specimen: naive CD4+ T cells sorted from blood. Noted subset: CD45RA+ positively selected. This sequence was found in a man in his late teens or twenties in good health.

The CDR3 DNA follows: TGTGCCAGCACCCCCGGGACAGCTAACACTGAAGCTTTCTTT. This codes for CASTPGTANTEAFF. This chain uses TRBV6-6 with TRBJ1-1; 7 bases align to TRBD1. The V gene end was trimmed by 7 bases and the J gene end by 2 bases; junction bases not matched to a gene: 7. The germline V gene encodes CDR1 MNHNY and CDR2 SVGAGI (reference sequence). This CDR3 spans 14 amino acids.